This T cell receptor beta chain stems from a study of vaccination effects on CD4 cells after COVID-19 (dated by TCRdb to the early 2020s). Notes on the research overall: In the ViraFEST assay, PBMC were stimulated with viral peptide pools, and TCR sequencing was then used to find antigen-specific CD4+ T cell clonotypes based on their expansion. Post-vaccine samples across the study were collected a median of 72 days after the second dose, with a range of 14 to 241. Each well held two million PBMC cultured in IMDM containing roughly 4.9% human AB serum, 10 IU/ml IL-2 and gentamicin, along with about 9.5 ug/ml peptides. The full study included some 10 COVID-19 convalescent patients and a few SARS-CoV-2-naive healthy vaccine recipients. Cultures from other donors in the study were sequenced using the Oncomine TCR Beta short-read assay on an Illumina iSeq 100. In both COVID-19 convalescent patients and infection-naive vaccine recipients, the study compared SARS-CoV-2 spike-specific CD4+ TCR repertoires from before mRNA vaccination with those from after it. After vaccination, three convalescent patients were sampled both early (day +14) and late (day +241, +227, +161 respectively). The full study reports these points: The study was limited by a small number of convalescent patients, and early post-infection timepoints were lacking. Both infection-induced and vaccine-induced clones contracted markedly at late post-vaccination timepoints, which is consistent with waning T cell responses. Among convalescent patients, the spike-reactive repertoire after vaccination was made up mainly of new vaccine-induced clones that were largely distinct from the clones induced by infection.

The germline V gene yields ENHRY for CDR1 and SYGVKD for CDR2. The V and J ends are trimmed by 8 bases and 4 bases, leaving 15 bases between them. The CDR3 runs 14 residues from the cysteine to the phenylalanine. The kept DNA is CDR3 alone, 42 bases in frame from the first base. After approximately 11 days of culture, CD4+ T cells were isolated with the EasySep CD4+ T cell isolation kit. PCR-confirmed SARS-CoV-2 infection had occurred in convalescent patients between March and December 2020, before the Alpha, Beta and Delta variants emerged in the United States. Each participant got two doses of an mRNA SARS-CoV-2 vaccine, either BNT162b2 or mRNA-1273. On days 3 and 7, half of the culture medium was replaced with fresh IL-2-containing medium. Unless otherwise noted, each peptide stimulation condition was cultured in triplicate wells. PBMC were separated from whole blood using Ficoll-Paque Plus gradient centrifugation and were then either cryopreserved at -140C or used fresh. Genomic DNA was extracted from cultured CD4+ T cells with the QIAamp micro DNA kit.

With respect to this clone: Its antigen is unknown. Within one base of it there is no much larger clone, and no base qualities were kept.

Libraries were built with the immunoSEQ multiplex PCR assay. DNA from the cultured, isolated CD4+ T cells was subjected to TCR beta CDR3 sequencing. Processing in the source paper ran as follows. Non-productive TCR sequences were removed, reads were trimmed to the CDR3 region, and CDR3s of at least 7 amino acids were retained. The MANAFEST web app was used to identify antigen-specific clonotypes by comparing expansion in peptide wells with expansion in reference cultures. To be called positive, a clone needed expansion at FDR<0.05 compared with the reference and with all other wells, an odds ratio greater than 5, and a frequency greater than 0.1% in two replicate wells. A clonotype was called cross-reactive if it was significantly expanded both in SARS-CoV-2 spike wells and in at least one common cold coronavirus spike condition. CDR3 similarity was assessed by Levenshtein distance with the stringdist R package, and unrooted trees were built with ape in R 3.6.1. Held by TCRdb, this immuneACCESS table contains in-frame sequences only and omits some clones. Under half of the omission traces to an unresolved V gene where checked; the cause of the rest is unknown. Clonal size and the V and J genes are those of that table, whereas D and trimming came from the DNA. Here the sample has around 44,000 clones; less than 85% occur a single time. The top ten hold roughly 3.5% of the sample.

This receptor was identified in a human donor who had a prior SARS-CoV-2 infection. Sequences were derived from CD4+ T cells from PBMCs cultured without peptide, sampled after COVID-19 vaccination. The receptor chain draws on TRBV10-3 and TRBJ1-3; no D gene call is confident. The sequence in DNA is TGTGCCATCGGCGAGGGCCACCAAGGAAACACCATATATTTT. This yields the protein CAIGEGHQGNTIYF.